The clone carrying this T cell receptor beta chain was recorded at least ten times. Its antigen is currently unknown. TCRdb processed the reads anew with MiXCR; each CDR3 protein has one entry. The data show some 71,000 distinct CDR3 sequences, around 20% seen once. The sample comes from a study of type 1 regulatory T cells. Study at large: T-allo10 is an in vitro-generated, Tr1-enriched CD4 T cell product specific for alloantigen.

Study-wide results and limits: Compared with non-type 1 regulatory T cells, type 1 regulatory T cells showed a more restricted TCR repertoire.

CDR3 size: 15 residues. CDR1 is SGHRS and CDR2 is YFSETQ in the germline V gene. V was cut by 4 bases and J by 2 bases, with 12 bases left in between. Sequencing was performed on cultured type 1 regulatory T (Tr1) cells, either the whole culture or a sorted fraction (not recorded which). The chain has TRBV5-1 and TRBJ1-4, with a possible D match to TRBD1 (5 bases). This TCR derives from a human donor in good health. The CDR3 reads CASSEQVGTNEKLFF. Here the CDR3 DNA reads TGCGCCAGCAGCGAACAGGTGGGGACTAATGAAAAACTGTTTTTT.